The 6 T cell receptor beta chains given below trace back to one sample, sequenced in a study. TCRdb independently ran MiXCR on the RT-PCR reads; one entry per CDR3 protein. The sample yields more than 550,000 distinct CDR3 sequences, 13% to 15% seen once. What was sequenced was memory CD4+ T cells from blood. These TCRs come from a female donor in good health, serving as a healthy control.

This clonotype has only a few counts. The rearrangement joins TRBV12-3 or TRBV12-4 to TRBJ2-2; D may be TRBD1 (5 bases). V was cut by 7 bases and J by 0 bases, with 12 bases left in between. CDR3 size: 15 residues. The chain's CDR3 is CASTLRQSNTGELFF. Here the CDR3 DNA reads TGTGCCAGCACCTTAAGACAGTCGAACACCGGGGAGCTGTTTTTT.

V usage is TRBV6-5 and J usage is TRBJ2-2; 8 bases are a match to TRBD1. Germline CDR1 MNHEY, CDR2 SVGAGI. The trim removed 2 bases at V and 8 bases at J, leaving 7 bases unmatched. The CDR3 spans 15 residues. The CDR3 DNA is TGTGCCAGCAGTTACGGACTCCAGGGGGCAGGGGAGCTGTTTTTT. Translating it yields CASSYGLQGAGELFF.

This clonotype has a count of ten or more. V and J are TRBV27 and TRBJ1-2, with a weak D call TRBD1 (5 bases). The CDR3 covers 14 residues. Trimming took 4 bases from V and 8 from J, leaving 17 bases between them. Germline V gene data show CDR1 as MNHEY and CDR2 as SMNVEV (reference sequence). CDR3 protein: CASSYTGTTGGYTF. In nucleotides, the CDR3 is TGTGCCAGCAGTTACACCGGGACCACGGGGGGCTACACCTTC.

This clonotype was seen repeatedly, ten times or more. DNA for the CDR3: TGCGCCAGCAGCTTCTTGGGAGGAACACAGGCAGATACGCAGTATTTT. Amino acids: CASSFLGGTQADTQYF. The rearrangement joins TRBV5-1 to TRBJ2-3; possible D gene TRBD2, 6 bases. From germline, CDR1 is SGHRS and CDR2 YFSETQ. Trimming took 2 bases from V and 4 from J, leaving 17 bases between them. The CDR3 has 16 residues.

This clonotype has at least ten counts. This sequence joins TRBV20-1 and TRBJ1-4, with unresolved D. With 5 bases removed from V and 5 bases from J, the gap between germline ends came to 15 bases. The CDR3 covers 14 residues. The germline gives CDR1 DFQATT, CDR2 SNEGSKA (reference sequence). The CDR3 DNA follows: TGCAGTGCTCGCCGACAAAACGAAAATGAAAAACTGTTTTTT. Residues: CSARRQNENEKLFF.

As DNA, the CDR3 is TGTGCCAGCAGCGTAAGCCCCGGCTACGAGCAGTACTTC. It translates to CASSVSPGYEQYF. This chain connects TRBV7-3 to TRBJ2-7; no firm D call. Between the trimmed V and J ends, which lost 5 bases and 3 bases, there was a span of 11 bases. The germline gives CDR1 SGHTA, CDR2 FQGTGA. The CDR3 has 13 residues. The full variable domain, completed using reference TRBV7-3 and TRBJ2-7, is GAGVSQTPSNKVTEKGKYVELRCDPISGHTALYWYRQSLGQGPEFLIYFQGTGAADDSGLPNDRFFAVRPEGSVSTLKIQRTERGDSAVYLCASSVSPGYEQYFGPGTRLTVT.